Below, 10 T cell receptor beta chains from the same sample are listed, as sequenced in a study of T cell repertoires in cytomegalovirus infection. Using its own MiXCR run on the reads, TCRdb lists one record per CDR3 protein. In the table there are more than 650,000 distinct CDR3 sequences, 35% of which are singletons. The sequencing sample was made of PBMCs. These TCRs come from a human donor in good health (CMV status not recorded). Some clones in this sample may be carry-over from other donors' samples.

This clonotype was recorded a few times. The missing conserved phenylalanine or tryptophan at the end of this CDR3 makes a read error likely. No DNA is shown, since the ends of the CDR3 on it are uncertain; the CDR3 is the one TCRdb lists. The CDR3 loop is CASSSPPRLGNEQLL. The chain has TRBV7-9 and TRBJ2-1; the tabulated D call, TRBD2, remains unverified against the DNA. Both ends counted, the CDR3 spans 15 residues. Germline V lookup: CDR1 SEHNR, CDR2 FQNEAQ (reference sequence).

The rearrangement uses TRBV14 and TRBJ2-3; D ambiguous. Germline V lookup: CDR1 SGHDN, CDR2 FVKESK. V was pared by 1 base and J by 0 bases, with 14 bases between. The CDR3 is 17 residues long. The CDR3: CASSQGRRTVSTDTQYF. CDR3 DNA: TGTGCCAGCAGCCAAGGTCGGCGGACGGTTAGCACAGATACGCAGTATTTT.

In its sample, this clonotype was seen a few times. The chain joins TRBV12-3 or TRBV12-4 to TRBJ1-5; possibly TRBD1 for D (5 bases). This CDR3 spans 14 amino acids. Trimming shortened V by 6 bases and J by 1 base, and 10 bases separated the two germline ends. CDR3 region: CASSPGMSNQPQHF. CDR3 nucleotide sequence: TGTGCCAGCAGCCCAGGGATGAGCAATCAGCCCCAGCATTTT.

The sample holds many counts of this clonotype. This chain joins TRBV6-1 and TRBJ1-2; D is perhaps TRBD1 (6 bases). V was clipped by 5 bases and J by 7 bases, with 20 bases between them. CDR3 size: 15 residues. Germline assignment: CDR1 MNHNS and CDR2 SASEGT. CDR3 sequence (DNA): TGTGCCAGCAGTCGAGGGACTGCCGAGGGGGTTGGCTACACCTTC. It translates to CASSRGTAEGVGYTF.

For the CDR3, the DNA is TGCGCCAGCAGCCAAGGAGGGGACAGGGCACCCTACGAGCAGTACTTC. Translated, it gives CASSQGGDRAPYEQYF. V and J are TRBV4-1 and TRBJ2-7; 9 nucleotides line up with TRBD1. Germline trimming cut 1 base from V and 2 bases from J; bases unmatched to any gene: 6. Germline V CDR1 and CDR2: MGHRA, YSYEKL. The CDR3 length is 16 residues.

The J gene is TRBJ1-1, the V gene TRBV19, with 9 positions matching TRBD1. CDR1 is LNHDA, CDR2 SQIVND, per germline (reference sequence). Trimming cost V 1 base and J 0 bases; bases outside gene matches: 3. The CDR3 contains 16 residues. The CDR3 protein is CASSIVRDRVNTEAFF. In DNA form, the CDR3 reads TGTGCCAGTAGTATAGTGAGGGACAGGGTGAACACTGAAGCTTTCTTT.

In this sample, this clonotype turned up a few times. The V call is TRBV7-2, the J call TRBJ2-2, with D perhaps matching TRBD2 (6 bases). The V gene's germline CDR1 is SGHTA and CDR2 FQGNSA. Trimming left V 3 bases short and J 6 bases short, with 8 bases between. The CDR3 totals 13 residues. The CDR3 protein is CASSLWGAGELFF. CDR3 nucleotide sequence: TGTGCCAGCAGCTTGTGGGGGGCCGGGGAGCTGTTTTTT.

V gene TRBV20-1 combines with J gene TRBJ2-2, with D maybe TRBD1 (5 bases). The CDR3 extends over 13 amino acids. The germline V and J ends were trimmed by 5 bases and 1 base, with 8 bases remaining between them. Germline values: CDR1 DFQATT, CDR2 SNEGSKA (reference sequence). The CDR3 loop reads CSAPGQNTGELFF. Written as DNA, the CDR3 is TGCAGTGCTCCCGGACAGAACACCGGGGAGCTGTTTTTT.

A note on this clonotype: Its ends do not fully match the called genes, so a read error is possible. This CDR3 is CSSSQEEFGTAAFF. The CDR3 nucleotides are TGCTCCAGCAGCCAAGAGGAATTCGGGACAGCAGCTTTCTTT. The gene calls are TRBV4-1 and TRBJ1-1, with 7 bases that match TRBD1. The CDR3 loop spans 14 amino acids. The germline V gene has CDR1 MGHRA and CDR2 YSYEKL.

This clonotype was counted a few times. V gene TRBV28 combines with J gene TRBJ1-2; the D gene is possibly TRBD1 (5 bases). The CDR3 is made up of 11 amino acids. V dropped 8 bases and J dropped 7 bases, with 11 bases sitting between them. The germline CDR1 and CDR2 sequences are MDHEN and SYDVKM. The CDR3 is CASEQGGGYTF. CDR3 bases: TGTGCCAGCGAGCAGGGTGGTGGCTACACCTTC.